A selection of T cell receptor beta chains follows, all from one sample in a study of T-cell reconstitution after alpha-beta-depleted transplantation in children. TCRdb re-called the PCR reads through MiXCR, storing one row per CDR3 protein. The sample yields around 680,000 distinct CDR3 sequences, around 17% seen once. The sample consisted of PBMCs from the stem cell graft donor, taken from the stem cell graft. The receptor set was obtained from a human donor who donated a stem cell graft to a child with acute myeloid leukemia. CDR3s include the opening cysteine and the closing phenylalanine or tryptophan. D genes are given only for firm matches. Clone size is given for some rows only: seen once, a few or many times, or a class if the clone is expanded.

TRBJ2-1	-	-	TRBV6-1	CASSEWGGNEQFF	TGTGCCAGCAGTGAATGGGGAGGCAATGAGCAGTTCTTC
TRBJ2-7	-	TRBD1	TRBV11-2	CASSKNTGTDYDQYF	TGTGCCAGCAGCAAAAACACCGGGACAGATTACGACCAGTACTTC
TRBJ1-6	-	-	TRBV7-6	CASSSNPGATYNSPLHF	TGTGCCAGCAGCTCCAACCCGGGTGCCACCTATAATTCACCCCTCCACTTT
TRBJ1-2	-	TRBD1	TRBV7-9	CASSPPVGQGKGYTF	TGTGCCAGCAGCCCTCCCGTCGGACAGGGGAAAGGCTACACCTTC
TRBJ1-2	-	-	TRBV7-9	CASSFGLQDTF	TGTGCCAGCAGCTTCGGGCTACAGGACACCTTC
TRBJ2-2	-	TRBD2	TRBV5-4	CASSLAPGLAGGRTGELFF	TGTGCCAGCAGCTTGGCCCCGGGACTAGCGGGGGGACGCACCGGGGAGCTGTTTTTT
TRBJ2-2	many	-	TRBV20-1	CSAREQGTGELFF	TGCAGTGCTAGAGAGCAGGGGACCGGGGAGCTGTTTTTT
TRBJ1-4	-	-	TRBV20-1	CSASSRWEGANEKLFF	TGCAGTGCTAGTTCCCGATGGGAGGGAGCTAATGAAAAACTGTTTTTT
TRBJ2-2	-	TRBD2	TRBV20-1	CSARPVVGGTGELFF	TGCAGTGCCCGCCCGGTGGTGGGGGGGACCGGGGAGCTGTTTTTT
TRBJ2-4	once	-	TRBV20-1	CSARTGDTKNIQYF	TGCAGTGCTAGGACAGGAGACACCAAAAACATTCAGTACTTC
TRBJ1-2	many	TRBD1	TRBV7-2	CASSEQGIDGYTF	TGTGCCAGCAGCGAACAGGGGATCGATGGCTACACCTTC
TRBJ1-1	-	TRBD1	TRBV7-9	CASSLAPGQRPNTEAFF	TGTGCCAGCAGCTTAGCGCCGGGACAGCGTCCGAACACTGAAGCTTTCTTT
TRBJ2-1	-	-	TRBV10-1	CASSGHTSSYNEQFF	TGCGCCAGCAGTGGACACACTAGCTCCTACAATGAGCAGTTCTTC
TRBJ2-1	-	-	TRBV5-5	CASSLGAGASSSYNEQFF	TGTGCCAGCAGCTTGGGCGCAGGGGCTTCAAGCTCCTACAATGAGCAGTTCTTC
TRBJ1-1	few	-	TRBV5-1	CASSWTEHTEAFF	TGCGCCAGCAGCTGGACGGAACACACTGAAGCTTTCTTT
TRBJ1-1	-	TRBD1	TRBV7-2	CASSLAGTGGITEAFF	TGTGCCAGCAGCTTAGCCGGGACAGGGGGAATCACTGAAGCTTTCTTT
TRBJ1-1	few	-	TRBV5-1	CASSLVTYGEAFF	TGCGCCAGCAGCTTGGTCACGTACGGGGAAGCTTTCTTT
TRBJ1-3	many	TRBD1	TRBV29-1	CSVHLRDRAGNTIYF	TGCAGCGTCCACCTCCGGGACAGGGCTGGAAACACCATATATTTT
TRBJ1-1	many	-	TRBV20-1	CSARPRRGNTEAFF	TGCAGTGCTAGACCTCGAAGGGGAAACACTGAAGCTTTCTTT
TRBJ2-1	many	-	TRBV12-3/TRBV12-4	CASSSGAGQFF	TGTGCCAGCAGTTCCGGGGCTGGGCAGTTCTTC
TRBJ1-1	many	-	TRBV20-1	CSAQRTENTEAFF	TGCAGTGCTCAAAGGACGGAGAACACTGAAGCTTTCTTT
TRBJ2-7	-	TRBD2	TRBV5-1	CASSRGTSDEQYF	TGCGCCAGCAGCCGCGGGACTAGCGACGAGCAGTACTTC
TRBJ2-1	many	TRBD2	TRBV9	CASKAAGDNEQFF	TGTGCCAGCAAAGCAGCGGGGGACAATGAGCAGTTCTTC
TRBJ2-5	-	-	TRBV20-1	CSALPWAGQETQYF	TGCAGTGCCCTACCGTGGGCGGGGCAAGAGACCCAGTACTTC
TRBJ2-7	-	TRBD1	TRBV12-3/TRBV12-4	CASSSGQGHSYEQYF	TGTGCCAGCAGCTCCGGACAGGGGCACTCCTACGAGCAGTACTTC
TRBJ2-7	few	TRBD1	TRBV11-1	CASSHRQGSRGYEQYF	TGTGCCAGCAGCCACAGACAGGGGTCGCGCGGCTACGAGCAGTACTTC
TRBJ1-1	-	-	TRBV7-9	CASSAGLKGAFF	TGTGCCAGCAGCGCAGGCCTAAAAGGAGCTTTCTTT
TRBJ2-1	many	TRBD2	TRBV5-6	CASSLLIAGGRGEQFF	TGTGCCAGCAGCTTGTTAATAGCGGGGGGGCGAGGGGAGCAGTTCTTC
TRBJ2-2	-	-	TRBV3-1	CASSPWVDGTGELFF	TGTGCCAGCAGCCCCTGGGTAGATGGCACCGGGGAGCTGTTTTTT
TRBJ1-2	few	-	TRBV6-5	CASSYSRQATYGYTF	TGTGCCAGCAGTTACTCGCGGCAGGCCACCTATGGCTACACCTTC
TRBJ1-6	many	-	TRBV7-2	CASSLAGRADSPLHF	TGTGCCAGCAGCTTAGCCGGCAGGGCCGATTCACCCCTCCACTTT
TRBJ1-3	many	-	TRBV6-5	CASSYSRAGNTIYF	TGTGCCAGCAGTTACTCAAGGGCTGGAAACACCATATATTTT
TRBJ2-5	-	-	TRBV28	CASKEGGTAETQYF	TGTGCCAGCAAGGAGGGGGGGACAGCCGAAACCCAGTACTTC
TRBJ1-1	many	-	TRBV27	CASSFRRANTEAFF	TGTGCCAGCAGTTTTAGGCGAGCGAACACTGAAGCTTTCTTT
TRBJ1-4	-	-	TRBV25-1	CASSEWSTNEKLFF	TGTGCCAGCAGTGAATGGTCAACTAATGAAAAACTGTTTTTT
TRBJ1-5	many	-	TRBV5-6	CASSLTTGINQPQHF	TGTGCCAGCAGCTTAACTACAGGTATCAATCAGCCCCAGCATTTT
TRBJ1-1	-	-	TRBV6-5	CASSYSWAPAEAFF	TGTGCCAGCAGTTACTCGTGGGCTCCGGCTGAAGCTTTCTTT
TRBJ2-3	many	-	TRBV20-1	CSAANWDTQYF	TGCAGTGCTGCAAACTGGGATACGCAGTATTTT
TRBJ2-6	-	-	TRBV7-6	CASSLGDAGANVLTF	TGTGCCAGCAGCTTAGGGGATGCGGGGGCCAACGTCCTGACTTTC
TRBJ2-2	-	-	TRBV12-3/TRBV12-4	CASSLRGLFGDGELFF	TGTGCCAGCAGTTTAAGGGGACTTTTTGGAGACGGGGAGCTGTTTTTT
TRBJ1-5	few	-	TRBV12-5	CASGSGQTVSNQPQHF	TGTGCTAGTGGTTCGGGACAAACAGTTAGCAATCAGCCCCAGCATTTT
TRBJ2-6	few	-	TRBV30	CAWSVQGSGANVLTF	TGTGCCTGGAGTGTACAAGGCTCTGGGGCCAACGTCCTGACTTTC
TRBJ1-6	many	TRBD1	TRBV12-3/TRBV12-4	CASSQGQLNSPLHF	TGTGCCAGCAGTCAGGGACAGTTAAATTCACCCCTCCACTTT
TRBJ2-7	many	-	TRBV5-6	CASSLRQFEQYF	TGTGCCAGCAGCTTAAGGCAGTTCGAGCAGTACTTC
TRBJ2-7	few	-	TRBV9	CASSVGTGSSYEQYF	TGTGCCAGCAGCGTAGGGACGGGGAGCTCCTACGAGCAGTACTTC
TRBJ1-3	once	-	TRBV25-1	CASSEYYISGNTIYF	TGTGCCAGCAGTGAATATTACATCTCTGGAAACACCATATATTTT